These 28 T cell receptor beta chains originate from one sample sequenced in a study of blood T cell repertoires in COVID-19. The method was immunoSEQ multiplex PCR; TCRdb's version includes in-frame clones alone and lacks a portion of them. The profile shows tens of thousands of clones, approximately 81% of them singletons. Sequenced: peripheral blood. The receptors shown here come from a man between 35 and 55 years old with acute or convalescent COVID-19.

This clone was seen more than once but under ten times. The V and J genes are TRBV10-3 and TRBJ1-2, with D maybe TRBD1 (5 bases). From germline, CDR1 is ENHRY and CDR2 SYGVKD. The CDR3 contains 14 residues. Trimming took 0 bases from V and 2 from J, leaving 7 bases between them. CDR3 sequence reads: CAISESTDNYGYTF. The CDR3 DNA reads as TGTGCCATCAGTGAGTCGACAGACAACTATGGCTACACCTTC.

The chain employs TRBV30 and TRBJ1-3; D is possibly TRBD1 (5 bases). The V end was cut by 0 bases, the J end by 0 bases, with 9 bases between. The germline CDR1 and CDR2 sequences are GTSNPN and SVGIG (reference sequence). There are 15 residues in the CDR3. The CDR3 loop is CAWSVMGLSGNTIYF. The CDR3 nucleotides read TGTGCCTGGAGTGTAATGGGGCTCTCTGGAAACACCATATATTTT.

The table lists this clone with a count of one. V gene TRBV10-3 combines with J gene TRBJ1-5; 7 bases line up with TRBD1. The CDR3 is made up of 13 amino acids. Looked up from germline, CDR1 is ENHRY and CDR2 is SYGVKD. Trimming took 6 bases from V and 5 from J; bases not matched to a gene: 4. The CDR3 DNA is TGTGCCATCAGGGCGACAGGGTATCAGCCCCAGCATTTT. It encodes CAIRATGYQPQHF.

The chain couples TRBV10-3 to TRBJ1-1; D gene unclear. CDR3 length: 13 residues. CDR1 ENHRY and CDR2 SYGVKD come from the germline V gene. Trimming left V 6 bases short and J 0 bases short, with 8 bases between. The CDR3: CAISTGMNTEAFF. In DNA, the CDR3 is TGTGCCATCAGCACGGGAATGAACACTGAAGCTTTCTTT.

This chain connects TRBV7-8 to TRBJ2-3; tentatively, D is TRBD2 (6 bases). V dropped 5 bases and J dropped 3 bases, with 12 bases sitting between them. The CDR3 is 14 amino acids. CDR1 and CDR2 from the germline V gene are SGHVS and FQNEAQ. CDR3 in DNA: TGTGCCAGCAGCCCCCGTGGGAGGACAGATACGCAGTATTTT. It translates to CASSPRGRTDTQYF.

The chain couples TRBV7-3 to TRBJ1-6; 8 nucleotides agree with TRBD1. The CDR3 contains 14 residues. Germline V gene lookup returns CDR1 SGHTA and CDR2 FQGTGA. The junction had 6 bases not matched to a gene; V was cut back by 5 bases and J by 9 bases. The CDR3 sequence is CASSTTGVGSPLHF. In DNA form, the CDR3 reads TGTGCCAGCAGCACGACAGGGGTTGGTTCACCCCTCCACTTT.

The chain recombines TRBV18 with TRBJ1-3, with TRBD1 as a possible D gene (5 bases). Trimming cost V 1 base and J 2 bases, with 12 bases left between them. The V gene's germline CDR1 is KGHSH and CDR2 LQKENI. The CDR3 length is 16 residues. The CDR3 reads CASSPLDILTGNTIYF. CDR3 in DNA: TGTGCCAGCTCACCACTGGACATACTCACTGGAAACACCATATATTTT.

This clone was found once. The chain has TRBV5-4 and TRBJ1-2, with a tentative D call TRBD1 (6 bases). V gave up 2 bases and J gave up 6 bases, with 17 bases separating them. Germline-derived CDR1 and CDR2 are SGHNT and YYREEE (reference sequence). The length of the CDR3 is 15 residues. This chain's CDR3 is CASSFPNRAEDGYTF. The CDR3, as DNA: TGTGCCAGCAGCTTTCCGAACAGGGCCGAGGATGGCTACACCTTC.

This clone was seen only once. This chain's CDR3 is CASSLGTGDSPLHF. The CDR3 DNA reads as TGCGCCAGCAGCTTGGGGACAGGGGATTCACCCCTCCACTTT. The chain couples TRBV5-1 to TRBJ1-6, with 9 bases identical to TRBD1. The CDR3 is 14 amino acids. The germline gives CDR1 SGHRS, CDR2 YFSETQ. Trimming at V came to 0 bases and at J to 8 bases, leaving 0 bases not matched to a gene.

The V gene is TRBV29-1, the J gene TRBJ2-3, with 13 nucleotides matching TRBD2. The trim removed 7 bases at V and 3 bases at J, leaving 4 bases unmatched. The CDR3 is 14 residues long. The germline CDR1 and CDR2 sequences are SQVTM and ANQGSEA. CDR3 in DNA: TGCAGCGGAGGACTAGCGGGGGAGACAGATACGCAGTATTTT. This gives the protein CSGGLAGETDTQYF.

This chain connects TRBV4-1 to TRBJ1-2; D possibly corresponds to TRBD1 (6 bases). The CDR3 runs 14 residues. The ends were cut back, 2 bases at V and 2 bases at J, with 9 bases in the middle. Germline CDR1 and CDR2: MGHRA and YSYEKL. CDR3: CASSQQGQNYGYTF. In DNA form, the CDR3 reads TGCGCCAGCAGCCAACAAGGACAGAACTATGGCTACACCTTC.

This chain connects TRBV6-5 to TRBJ1-5; D ambiguous. CDR1 is MNHEY and CDR2 is SVGAGI in the germline V gene. The CDR3 spans 13 residues. Trimming shortened V by 8 bases and J by 5 bases, and 13 bases separated the two germline ends. The CDR3: CASSRGSYQPQHF. CDR3 bases: TGTGCCAGCTCTCGCGGGTCGTATCAGCCCCAGCATTTT.

V gene TRBV5-1 combines with J gene TRBJ2-7; the D gene is possibly TRBD1 (7 bases). Germline CDR1 reads SGHRS; CDR2 reads YFSETQ. The germline V and J ends were trimmed by 0 bases and 4 bases, with 14 bases remaining between them. This CDR3 is built from 15 residues. The CDR3 reads CASSLGQGGSYEQYF. The CDR3 DNA follows: TGCGCCAGCAGCTTGGGCCAGGGGGGCTCATACGAGCAGTACTTC.

This clone is a singleton in its sample. This sequence joins TRBV19 and TRBJ2-3; 9 nucleotides line up with TRBD1. The germline V gene encodes CDR1 LNHDA and CDR2 SQIVND (reference sequence). V lost 6 bases, J lost 4 bases, and 8 bases stayed unmatched. CDR3 length equals 15 residues. CDR3 region: CASSERTGVADTQYF. Here the CDR3 DNA reads TGTGCCAGTAGCGAAAGGACAGGGGTCGCAGATACGCAGTATTTT.

CDR3 loop: CASNSRGHGYTF. CDR3 DNA: TGTGCCAGTAACAGCAGGGGTCATGGCTACACCTTC. This chain connects TRBV19 to TRBJ1-2, with D possibly TRBD1 on 6 matching bases. Trimming took 7 bases from V and 6 from J, leaving 12 bases between them. CDR1 is LNHDA and CDR2 is SQIVND in the germline V gene (reference sequence). CDR3 size: 12 residues.

The chain couples TRBV18 to TRBJ2-2; perhaps TRBD1 as D (5 bases). Germline values: CDR1 KGHSH, CDR2 LQKENI. Trimming pared 5 bases from V and 4 bases from J, leaving 14 bases between. The CDR3 covers 15 residues. CDR3 protein: CASSIPQVFTGELFF. The CDR3 bases are TGTGCCAGCTCAATACCACAGGTCTTCACCGGGGAGCTGTTTTTT.

V is TRBV5-4 and J is TRBJ1-4; D perhaps matches TRBD1 (6 bases). V gave up 0 bases and J gave up 3 bases, with 6 bases separating them. The CDR3 has 14 amino acids. The germline gives CDR1 SGHNT, CDR2 YYREEE (reference sequence). CDR3 bases: TGTGCCAGCAGCTTGGCAGGGGCTAATGAAAAACTGTTTTTT. This gives the protein CASSLAGANEKLFF.

The chain links TRBV14 to TRBJ1-1, with 7 positions matching TRBD1. CDR3 length: 16 residues. From germline, CDR1 is SGHDN and CDR2 FVKESK. V lost 2 bases to trimming and J lost 4 bases; unmatched junction nucleotides: 10. This CDR3 is CASSQNPGGRLTEAFF. The CDR3, as DNA: TGTGCCAGCAGCCAAAATCCAGGGGGACGTCTCACTGAAGCTTTCTTT.

The rearrangement uses TRBV6-5 and TRBJ1-5; TRBD1 agrees at 9 bases. CDR3 size: 15 residues. CDR1 and CDR2 (germline): MNHEY, SVGAGI. The V gene end was trimmed by 4 bases and the J gene end by 5 bases; junction bases not matched to a gene: 6. The chain's CDR3 is CASSSTGGGDQPQHF. DNA of the CDR3: TGTGCCAGCAGTTCTACAGGGGGCGGTGATCAGCCCCAGCATTTT.

V usage is TRBV27 and J usage is TRBJ2-6, with a tentative D call TRBD1 (6 bases). Trimming removed 3 bases at V and 0 bases at J, with 12 bases between. CDR1 and CDR2 from the germline V gene are MNHEY and SMNVEV (reference sequence). The CDR3 is made up of 17 amino acids. CDR3 coding DNA: TGTGCCAGCAGTTTCCTCGACAGGCCCTCTGGGGCCAACGTCCTGACTTTC. This sequence encodes CASSFLDRPSGANVLTF.

The CDR3 spells CASSRLGTGKETQYF. The CDR3 bases are TGTGCCAGCAGCCGCTTGGGGACAGGGAAAGAGACCCAGTACTTC. This chain uses TRBV3-1 (or the pseudogene TRBV3-2) with TRBJ2-5, with TRBD1 identical over 9 bases. V was clipped by 4 bases and J by 3 bases; unmatched bases: 6. This CDR3 has 15 residues. The germline CDR1 and CDR2 sequences are LGHDT and YNNKEL (reference sequence).

The CDR3 DNA is TGTGCCAGCAGTTCTAACAGTAACTCCTACGAGCAGTACTTC. This codes for CASSSNSNSYEQYF. This chain joins TRBV6-2 or TRBV6-3 and TRBJ2-7; D is undetermined. The CDR3 runs to 14 residues. V was trimmed by 4 bases and J by 0 bases, leaving 10 bases between them. Looked up from germline, CDR1 is MNHEY and CDR2 is SVGEGT.

J is TRBJ1-1 and V is TRBV5-1; 7 positions match TRBD1. This CDR3 is 15 amino acids long. Germline-derived CDR1 and CDR2 are SGHRS and YFSETQ. The V segment lost 4 bases and the J segment 0 bases; nucleotides outside the gene matches: 6. The CDR3 sequence is CASSGAGQMNTEAFF. CDR3 nucleotide sequence: TGCGCCAGCAGCGGGGCGGGACAGATGAACACTGAAGCTTTCTTT. Full variable domain (remainder filled in from reference TRBV5-1 and TRBJ1-1): KAGVTQTPRYLIKTRGQQVTLSCSPISGHRSVSWYQQTPGQGLQFLFEYFSETQRNKGNFPGRFSGRQFSNSRSEMNVSTLELGDSALYLCASSGAGQMNTEAFFGQGTRLTVV.

The chain joins TRBV19 to TRBJ2-1; 7 bases map to TRBD2. Germline V CDR1 and CDR2: LNHDA, SQIVND (reference sequence). V shed 5 bases and J 4 bases; nucleotides not matched to a gene: 8. The CDR3 is 15 amino acids. CDR3 protein: CASSSGGGLYNEQFF. CDR3 DNA: TGTGCCAGTAGTTCGGGGGGAGGTTTATACAATGAGCAGTTCTTC. Drawing the rest from reference TRBV19 and TRBJ2-1, the complete variable domain is DGGITQSPKYLFRKEGQNVTLSCEQNLNHDAMYWYRQDPGQGLRLIYYSQIVNDFQKGDIAEGYSVSREKKESFPLTVTSAQKNPTAFYLCASSSGGGLYNEQFFGPGTRLTVL.

In its sample, this clone was seen a few times. The chain joins TRBV18 to TRBJ2-7; 8 nucleotides match TRBD2. With V trimmed by 3 bases and J by 9 bases, 13 bases remained unmatched. This CDR3 comprises 15 residues. Germline CDR1 is KGHSH and CDR2 is LQKENI. CDR3 coding DNA: TGTGCCAGCTCACCGCAGCGAGCGGGAGAGGAACGGCAGTACTTC. Translation gives CASSPQRAGEERQYF.

The chain links TRBV7-6 to TRBJ2-2; 10 bases agree with TRBD1. Per the germline V gene, CDR1 is SGHVS and CDR2 is FNYEAQ. The CDR3 runs to 17 residues. V was pared by 4 bases and J by 7 bases, with 12 bases of the junction left unmatched. CDR3 region: CASSSLLTGGSVGELFF. Written as DNA, the CDR3 is TGTGCCAGCAGCTCTCTACTGACAGGGGGCAGTGTCGGGGAGCTGTTTTTT.

The chain uses TRBV5-1 and TRBJ1-3, with a possible D match to TRBD1 (6 bases). Looked up from germline, CDR1 is SGHRS and CDR2 is YFSETQ. Between the trimmed V and J ends, which lost 4 bases and 6 bases, there was a span of 20 bases. The CDR3 is 16 residues long. DNA of the CDR3: TGCGCCAGCAGCGCGGGCCGGCGACAGGTCTCAAACACCATATATTTT. This translates into CASSAGRRQVSNTIYF.

The chain combines TRBV25-1 with TRBJ2-5, with D maybe TRBD2 (5 bases). The CDR3 length is 13 residues. With 6 bases removed from V and 1 base from J, the gap between germline ends came to 9 bases. Germline loops: CDR1 MGHDK, CDR2 SYGVNS. This CDR3 is CASREAAQETQYF. CDR3 coding DNA: TGTGCCAGCAGGGAGGCGGCCCAAGAGACCCAGTACTTC.